The rows below give T cell receptor beta chains drawn from one sample of a study of vaccination and CD4 T cells after COVID-19. The antigens for these receptors are not known. TCRdb used MiXCR to reprocess the PCR reads, holding one entry per CDR3 protein. The sample consists of some 14,000 distinct CDR3 sequences, about a third of them appearing once. The specimen sequenced was cultured CD4+ T cells from blood. Receptors were obtained from a human donor with COVID-19. CDR3s include the opening cysteine and the closing phenylalanine or tryptophan. A D gene is named only where the DNA matches it firmly. Only part of the rows carry a size: once, few, many, or a class if the clone is expanded.

>TRBJ1-2|.|.|TRBV24-1
TGTGCCACCAGTGATTTCCGAAATACAGGATACTATGGCTACACCTTC
CATSDFRNTGYYGYTF
>TRBJ1-2|TRBD1|.|TRBV6-1
TGTGCCAGCAATCCAGGGGGCGGCGGCTACACCTTC
CASNPGGGGYTF
>TRBJ1-3|.|few|TRBV15
TGTGCCACCAGCAGAGATCCAGGGAGTGGAAACACCATATATTTT
CATSRDPGSGNTIYF
>TRBJ1-3|TRBD1|.|TRBV29-1
TGCAGCGTGGCAGGGGGTCATCGTGGAAACACCATATATTTT
CSVAGGHRGNTIYF
>TRBJ2-5|.|once|TRBV6-1
TGTGCCAGCAGTGCGTACCAAGAGACCCAGTACTTC
CASSAYQETQYF
>TRBJ2-5|.|.|TRBV11-3
TGTGCCAGCAGCTTAGGTCCGGGGATCGAGACCCAGTACTTC
CASSLGPGIETQYF
>TRBJ1-4|TRBD1|.|TRBV7-8
TGTGCCAGCAGCTTGCAGGCAGGGGGTGAAAAACTGTTTTTT
CASSLQAGGEKLFF
>TRBJ2-7|TRBD2|.|TRBV7-3
TGTGCCAGCAGCAGGGGAGGGGCCGCCTACGAGCAGTACTTC
CASSRGGAAYEQYF
>TRBJ2-7|TRBD1|.|TRBV6-4
TGTGCCAGCAGCCAGGACAGGGGGGCCGAGCAGTACTTC
CASSQDRGAEQYF
>TRBJ2-3|TRBD2|.|TRBV7-2
TGTGCCAGCAGCTCGGCGGGCGGGGGGATTTCAGATACGCAGTATTTT
CASSSAGGGISDTQYF
>TRBJ2-5|.|.|TRBV6-2/TRBV6-3
TGTGCCAGCATCCGTGGGGGAACCCAAGAGACCCAGTACTTC
CASIRGGTQETQYF
>TRBJ1-2|.|few|TRBV10-3
TGTGCCATCAGTGACCGACAGGCAGAGAACTATGGCTACACCTTC
CAISDRQAENYGYTF
>TRBJ2-7|TRBD1|.|TRBV11-2
TGTGCCAGCAGCTTAGCTGGGACAGGGCCATGGGAGCAGTACTTC
CASSLAGTGPWEQYF
>TRBJ2-5|.|.|TRBV3-1
TGTGCCAGCAGCCATCCCCCATCCCAAGAGACCCAGTACTTC
CASSHPPSQETQYF
>TRBJ2-7|.|.|TRBV4-1
TGCGCCAGCAGCCAAGATTTGGACCCAACCCGCTACGAGCAGTACTTC
CASSQDLDPTRYEQYF
>TRBJ1-1|.|.|TRBV19
TGTGCCAGTAGGATCCGGGCTAGGGACACTGAAGCTTTCTTT
CASRIRARDTEAFF
>TRBJ2-7|TRBD1|few|TRBV2
TGTGCCAGCAGTCCTCCGGGACAGGGGTACGAGCAGTACTTC
CASSPPGQGYEQYF
>TRBJ2-1|.|once|TRBV6-4
TGTGCCAGCAGTGACCTAGGGGGGAAGCAGTTCTTC
CASSDLGGKQFF
>TRBJ1-3|.|.|TRBV30
TGTGCCTGGAGTGTAGGGCAGGCGACCTCTGGAAACACCATATATTTT
CAWSVGQATSGNTIYF
>TRBJ1-5|.|few|TRBV20-1
TGCAGTGCTAGCCTCCGAAGTCGGTTTAGCAATCAGCCCCAGCATTTT
CSASLRSRFSNQPQHF
>TRBJ2-7|TRBD2|few|TRBV2
TGTGCCAGCAGTGACCGGGGGGGTCTGAGTGGCGAGCAGTACTTC
CASSDRGGLSGEQYF
>TRBJ1-5|.|.|TRBV29-1
TGCAGCGTTGGAAATCAGCCCCAGCATTTT
CSVGNQPQHF
>TRBJ1-2|.|.|TRBV28
TGTGCCAGCATCTTGGGGGGGGCGTCCTATGGCTACACCTTC
CASILGGASYGYTF
>TRBJ1-1|.|few|TRBV10-3
TGTGCCATCAGTGAGGCCGGAGGGAACACTGAAGCTTTCTTT
CAISEAGGNTEAFF
>TRBJ1-2|.|few|TRBV6-4
TGTGCCAGCAGTCAAGAGGGACGGGGCTATGGCTACACCTTC
CASSQEGRGYGYTF